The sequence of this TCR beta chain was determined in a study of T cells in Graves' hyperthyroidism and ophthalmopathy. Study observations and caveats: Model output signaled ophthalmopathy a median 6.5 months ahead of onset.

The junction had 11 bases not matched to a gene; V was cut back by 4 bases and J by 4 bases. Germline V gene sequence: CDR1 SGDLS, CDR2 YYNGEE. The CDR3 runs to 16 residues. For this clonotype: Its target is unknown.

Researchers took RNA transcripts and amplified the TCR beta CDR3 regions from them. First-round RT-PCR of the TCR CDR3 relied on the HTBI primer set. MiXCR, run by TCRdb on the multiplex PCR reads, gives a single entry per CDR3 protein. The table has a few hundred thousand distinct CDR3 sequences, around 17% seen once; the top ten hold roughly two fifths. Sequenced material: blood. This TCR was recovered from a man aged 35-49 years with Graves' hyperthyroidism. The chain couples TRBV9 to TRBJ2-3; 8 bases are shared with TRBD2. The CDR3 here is CASSLDPSGGADTQYF. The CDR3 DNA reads TGTGCCAGCAGCTTAGATCCGTCGGGAGGGGCAGATACGCAGTATTTT.